This TCR beta chain emerged from a study of T cell repertoires in aging, cancer and after chemotherapy. Study overall: Glioblastoma patients receiving temozolomide-based therapy gave paired samples before and after chemotherapy. Study conclusions and caveats: In healthy donors, age-related TCR diversity loss mainly reflected lost richness. Age-matched healthy donors had significantly more diverse, less clonal blood TCR repertoires than untreated cancer patients.

TCR beta rearrangements were amplified from peripheral blood genomic DNA. By sample fraction, this clonotype is large. The antigen remains undetermined. TRB rearrangements spanning V, D and J were amplified using mixed TRB-A/B primers. One entry per CDR3 protein results from TCRdb running MiXCR on the multiplex PCR reads. The data contain about 480 distinct CDR3 sequences, around a quarter of them seen just once; the ten biggest clones take up approximately 20%. Germline V gene sequence: CDR1 DFQATT, CDR2 SNEGSKA (reference sequence). This CDR3 spans 14 amino acids. The V gene lost 1 base and the J gene lost 7 bases, with 11 bases spanning the gap.

This TCR derives from a human donor with a solid tumor. J is TRBJ1-6 and V is TRBV20-1; perhaps TRBD1 as D (5 bases). Material: blood. The CDR3 DNA sequence: TGCAGTGCTAGAGCGGGGGGGTGGAATTCACCCCTCCACTTT. Protein product: CSARAGGWNSPLHF.